The entry below describes one TCR beta chain. Looked up from germline, CDR1 is SGHRS and CDR2 is YFSETQ. There are 20 residues in the CDR3. The ends lost 7 bases at V and 0 bases at J; junction bases unmatched: 21. Per the original methods: Cell counts per sample came from amplifying reference gene primers. Libraries were prepared by immunoSEQ multiplex PCR; TCRdb keeps only in-frame clonotypes and omits some of them. The V and J calls and clone size come from that table; D and trimming were worked out from the DNA. The table has about 180,000 clones, 88% seen once. The data stem from a study of blood T cell repertoires in COVID-19. Study-level background: PBMCs, B-cell-depleted T cells, or T cells were the source of the cDNA or gDNA that made up the material.

The TCR sequence derives from a woman younger than 45 with acute or convalescent COVID-19. The chain carries TRBV5-1 and TRBJ2-7; 11 bases map to TRBD1. Input material: peripheral blood. DNA of the CDR3: TGCGCCAGCGTGCACCTACCTCGGGACAGGGGGAGTTTGAGCTCCTACGAGCAGTACTTC. The encoded protein is CASVHLPRDRGSLSSYEQYF.